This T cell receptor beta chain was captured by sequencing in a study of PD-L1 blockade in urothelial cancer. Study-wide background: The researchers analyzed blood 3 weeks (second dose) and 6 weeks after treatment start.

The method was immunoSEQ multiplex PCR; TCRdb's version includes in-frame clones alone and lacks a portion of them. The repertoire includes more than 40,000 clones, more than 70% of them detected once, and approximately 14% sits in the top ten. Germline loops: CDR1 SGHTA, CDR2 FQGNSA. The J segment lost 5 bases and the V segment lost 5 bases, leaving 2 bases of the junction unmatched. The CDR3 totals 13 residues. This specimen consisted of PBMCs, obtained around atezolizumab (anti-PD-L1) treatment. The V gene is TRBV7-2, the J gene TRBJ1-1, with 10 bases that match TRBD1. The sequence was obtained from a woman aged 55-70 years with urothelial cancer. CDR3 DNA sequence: TGTGCCAGCAGCCGACAGGGGGCAACTGAAGCTTTCTTT. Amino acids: CASSRQGATEAFF.